One sample yielded the 2 T cell receptor beta chains listed below, sequenced in a study of T-cell reconstitution after alpha-beta-depleted transplantation in children. The TCRbeta library was prepared with unique molecular identifiers. TCRdb processed the PCR reads anew with MiXCR; each CDR3 protein has one entry. The sample holds over 100,000 distinct CDR3 sequences, about a tenth seen once. Specimen: PBMCs, collected before TCRalphabeta/CD19-depleted stem cell transplant. The source of these receptors is a boy aged 2 to 10 with acute lymphoblastic leukemia, due to receive a stem cell transplant.

This clonotype was recorded a few times. CDR3 nucleotides: TGTGCCTGGAGTTTTACGGGGGGGACCCAGTACTTC. This gives the protein CAWSFTGGTQYF. This sequence joins TRBV30 and TRBJ2-5; 7 positions agree with TRBD2. CDR1 and CDR2 from the germline V gene are GTSNPN and SVGIG (reference sequence). The length of the CDR3 is 12 residues. J lost 7 bases, V lost 2 bases, and 4 bases had no gene match.

The sample holds many counts of this clonotype. This chain uses TRBV12-3 or TRBV12-4 with TRBJ1-3; D is possibly TRBD1 (5 bases). The CDR3 has 14 residues. Trimming pared 2 bases from V and 7 bases from J, leaving 12 bases between. CDR3 amino acids: CASSLPQGPNTIYF. Here the CDR3 DNA reads TGTGCCAGCAGTTTACCCCAGGGCCCGAACACCATATATTTT.